The clone carrying this T cell receptor (beta chain) was counted ten times or more. Its antigen is undetermined. Primed by a sample-barcoded 5' primer and a J-beta primer mix, a second PCR proceeded for roughly 6 to 12 cycles. One entry per CDR3 protein, called by TCRdb with MiXCR from the 5' RACE reads. The data contain under 2,000,000 distinct CDR3 sequences, 49% of them singletons. These data belong to a study of blood T cells in healthy people across ages. The study, taken as a whole, reports: Naive CD4+ cells and diversity were both higher in long-lived donors than in aged donors. Considered underestimates were the diversity estimates obtained from one million T cells. Researchers report that TCR beta diversity correlated strongly with naive T cell percentage.

Germline V gene lookup returns CDR1 MNHEY and CDR2 SMNVEV (reference sequence). The V and J ends lost 6 bases and 1 base respectively, with 9 bases between them. The length of the CDR3 is 13 residues. The receptor was isolated from a woman between 40 and 50 years old in good health. This sequence joins TRBV27 and TRBJ2-5, with no clear D. Sequencing used blood. The CDR3 loop is CASSLIPQETQYF. In DNA, the CDR3 is TGTGCCAGCAGCTTAATTCCCCAAGAGACCCAGTACTTC.